Listed below are T cell receptor beta chains from one sample, sequenced in a study of CD8 T cells in Susac syndrome. TCRdb reanalysed the immunoSEQ multiplex PCR reads using MiXCR and keeps one entry per CDR3 protein. The sample shows approximately 280,000 distinct CDR3 sequences, roughly 81% of them seen only once. The sequenced material came from CD8+ T cells from PBMCs. Receptors originate from a human donor with multiple sclerosis. CDR3s include the opening cysteine and the closing phenylalanine or tryptophan.

V: TRBV24-1
CDR3: CATSDGTLTIAGELFF

V: TRBV10-1
CDR3: CASSEAESWDLQFF

V: TRBV21-1
CDR3: CASSNPDSNQPQHF

V: TRBV9
CDR3: CASSPFDVPGNTEAFF

V: TRBV13
CDR3: CASSSEREFDEQFF

V: TRBV20-1
CDR3: CSARDLSGIYNEQFF

V: TRBV20-1
CDR3: CSATGTGAFLETEAFF

V: TRBV6-2/TRBV6-3
CDR3: CASSSDREEKLFF

V: TRBV20-1
CDR3: CSAPTQMGAFF

V: TRBV3-1
CDR3: CASSQDPAGGYNEQFF

V: TRBV10-3
CDR3: CAISGDTQAYEQYF

V: TRBV7-9
CDR3: CASSRTSGKPQHF

V: TRBV28
CDR3: CASSHGQGRTGELFF

V: TRBV4-2
CDR3: CASSQAGTDNEQFF

V: TRBV28
CDR3: CTSSLMGWTEAFF

V: TRBV20-1
CDR3: CSARASSGRAKYNEQFF

V: TRBV29-1
CDR3: CSAGREGLQETQYF

V: TRBV7-9
CDR3: CASSSTTGGQETQYF

V: TRBV4-1
CDR3: CASSQDRPGAETDTQYF

V: TRBV20-1
CDR3: CSARAPIADNTEAFF

V: TRBV6-5
CDR3: CASSYILAGEDNEQFF

V: TRBV9
CDR3: CASSPGDLANTGELFF

V: TRBV7-8
CDR3: CASSFASGRYEQFF

V: TRBV3-1
CDR3: CASSHNTLGYGYTF

V: TRBV5-5
CDR3: CASSYYKTYEQYF

V: TRBV27
CDR3: CASRVQGSTYEQYF

V: TRBV7-9
CDR3: CASSFVAGSSSYNEQFF

V: TRBV30
CDR3: CAWTVGNTEAFF

V: TRBV7-3
CDR3: CASSPSGRPEETQYF

V: TRBV9
CDR3: CASSVGGSEAFF

V: TRBV27
CDR3: CASRGQGPRNQPQHF

V: TRBV9
CDR3: CASSPHSDPGLAAHTGELFF

V: TRBV6-6
CDR3: CASSRISDTDTQYF

V: TRBV27
CDR3: CASSLGQGNQPQHF

V: TRBV2
CDR3: CASSVPLITLAGVPNEQFF

V: TRBV11-2
CDR3: CASSLQGARGGYTF

V: TRBV3-1
CDR3: CASSLTRDNLHGYTF

V: TRBV5-4
CDR3: CASSSNDRASYEQYF

V: TRBV3-1
CDR3: CASSQLRMRTEAFF

V: TRBV7-9
CDR3: CASSLGGRQARQPQHF

V: TRBV6-6
CDR3: CASTLPADSGTEAFF

V: TRBV4-1
CDR3: CASSQARQGPMNTEAFF

V: TRBV19
CDR3: CASSIAPSGGTDTQYF

V: TRBV7-8
CDR3: CASSPAGLEANEQFF

V: TRBV9
CDR3: CASSVALLAEAPSRTDTQYF

V: TRBV2
CDR3: CASRAGYLTNEQFF

V: TRBV5-1
CDR3: CASSLPPGLTSLGNEKLFF

V: TRBV7-6
CDR3: CASSLGHSGTSTGELFF

V: TRBV27
CDR3: CASSSSLTGYEQYF

V: TRBV27
CDR3: CASSSAAPPTDTQYF

V: TRBV10-3
CDR3: CAISEATYPYEQYF

V: TRBV19
CDR3: CASSVTKRDTQYF

V: TRBV10-2
CDR3: CASRNQRETQYF

V: TRBV30
CDR3: CAWSVGTGEQYF